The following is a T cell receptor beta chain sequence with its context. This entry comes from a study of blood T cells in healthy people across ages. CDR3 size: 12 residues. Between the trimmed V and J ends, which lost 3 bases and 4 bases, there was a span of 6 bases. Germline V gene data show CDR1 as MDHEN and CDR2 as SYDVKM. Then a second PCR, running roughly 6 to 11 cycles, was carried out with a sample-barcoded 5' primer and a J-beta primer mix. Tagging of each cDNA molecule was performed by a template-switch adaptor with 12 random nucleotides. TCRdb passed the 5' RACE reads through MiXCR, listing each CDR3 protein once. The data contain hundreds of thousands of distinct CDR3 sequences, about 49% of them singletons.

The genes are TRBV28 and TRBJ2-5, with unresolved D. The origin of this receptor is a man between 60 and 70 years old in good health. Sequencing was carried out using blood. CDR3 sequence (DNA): TGTGCCAGCAGTTTTAGGGTAGAGACCCAGTACTTC. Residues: CASSFRVETQYF.